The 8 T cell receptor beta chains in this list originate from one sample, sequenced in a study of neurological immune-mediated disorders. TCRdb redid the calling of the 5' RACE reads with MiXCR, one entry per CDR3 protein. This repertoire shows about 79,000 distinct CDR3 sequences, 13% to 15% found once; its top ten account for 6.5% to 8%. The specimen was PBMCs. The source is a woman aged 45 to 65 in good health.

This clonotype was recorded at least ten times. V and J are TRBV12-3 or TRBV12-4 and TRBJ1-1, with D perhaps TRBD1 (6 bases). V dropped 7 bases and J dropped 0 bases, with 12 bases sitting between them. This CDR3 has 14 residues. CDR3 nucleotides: TGTGCCAGCAACAAACAGGGTATGAACACTGAAGCTTTCTTT. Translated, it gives CASNKQGMNTEAFF.

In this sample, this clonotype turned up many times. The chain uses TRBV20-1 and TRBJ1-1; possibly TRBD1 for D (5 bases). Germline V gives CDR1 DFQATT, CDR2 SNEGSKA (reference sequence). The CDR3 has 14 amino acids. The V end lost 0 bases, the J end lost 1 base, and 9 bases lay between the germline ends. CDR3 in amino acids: CSAREDSGNTEAFF. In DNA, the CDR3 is TGCAGTGCTAGAGAAGACAGTGGGAACACTGAAGCTTTCTTT.

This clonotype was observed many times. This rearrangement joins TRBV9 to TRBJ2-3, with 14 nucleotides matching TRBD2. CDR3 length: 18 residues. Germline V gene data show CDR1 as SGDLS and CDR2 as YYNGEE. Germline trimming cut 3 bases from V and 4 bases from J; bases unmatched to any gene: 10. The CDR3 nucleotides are TGTGCCAGCAGCGCACTGGGGGGGACTAGCGGGAGCTCAGATACGCAGTATTTT. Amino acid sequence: CASSALGGTSGSSDTQYF.

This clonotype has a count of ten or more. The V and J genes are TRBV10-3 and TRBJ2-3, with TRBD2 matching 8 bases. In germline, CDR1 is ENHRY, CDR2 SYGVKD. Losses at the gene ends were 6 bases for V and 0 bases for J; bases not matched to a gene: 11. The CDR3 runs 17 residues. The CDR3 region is CAIRERGPQSSTDTQYF. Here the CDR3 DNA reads TGTGCCATCAGGGAGCGGGGGCCCCAGTCTAGCACAGATACGCAGTATTTT.

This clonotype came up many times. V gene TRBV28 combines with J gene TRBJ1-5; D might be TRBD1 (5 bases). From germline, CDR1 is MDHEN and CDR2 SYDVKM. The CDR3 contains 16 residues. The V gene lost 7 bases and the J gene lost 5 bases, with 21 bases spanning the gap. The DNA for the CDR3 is TGTGCCAGCACACTAACTCAGGGCATGGCTTATCAGCCCCAGCATTTT. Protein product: CASTLTQGMAYQPQHF.

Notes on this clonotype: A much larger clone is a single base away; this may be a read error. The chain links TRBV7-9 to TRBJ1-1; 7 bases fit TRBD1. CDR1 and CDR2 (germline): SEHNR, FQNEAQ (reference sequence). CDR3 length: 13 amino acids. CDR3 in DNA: TGTGTCAGCAGCCGCGGGGACAGCACTGAAGCTTTCTTT. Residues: CVSSRGDSTEAFF.

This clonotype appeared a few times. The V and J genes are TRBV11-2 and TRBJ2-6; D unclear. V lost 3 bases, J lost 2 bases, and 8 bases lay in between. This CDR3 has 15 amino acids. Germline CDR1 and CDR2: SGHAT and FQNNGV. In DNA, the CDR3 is TGTGCCAGCAGCTTTTTGACAACTGGGGCCAACGTCCTGACTTTC. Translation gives CASSFLTTGANVLTF.

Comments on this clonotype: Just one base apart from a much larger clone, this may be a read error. The CDR3 nucleotides are TGCAGATCCGAACCGGGGGGCACACACAATGAGCAGTTCTTC. Translation: CRSEPGGTHNEQFF. V is TRBV20-1 and J is TRBJ2-1; weak D call: TRBD2 (7 bases). The germline V gene has CDR1 DFQATT and CDR2 SNEGSKA (reference sequence). The length of the CDR3 is 14 residues.